This TCR beta chain emerged from a study of CD8 T cells in Susac syndrome. The CDR3 covers 13 residues. V shed 7 bases and J shed 4 bases, with 11 bases lying between them. CDR1 is KGHSH and CDR2 is LQKENI in the germline V gene. RNA totalling about 0.5 to 1 ug underwent reverse transcription with random hexamers. The method of amplification for TCR beta CDR3 was immunoSEQ multiplex PCR, covering 54 Vbeta and 13 Jbeta. MiXCR, applied by TCRdb to the immunoSEQ multiplex PCR reads, yields one record per CDR3 protein. Of over 80,000 distinct CDR3 sequences in the sample, approximately 92% were seen once.

Material: CD8+ T cells from PBMCs. V gene TRBV18 combines with J gene TRBJ2-1, with a weak D call TRBD1 (5 bases). This clonotype was obtained from a human donor in good health. DNA of the CDR3: TGTGCCAGCTTGGGGCAGGGATACAATGAGCAGTTCTTC. This gives the protein CASLGQGYNEQFF.